The TCR beta chain described here comes from a study of blood T cell repertoires in COVID-19. Overall study: From T cells, B-cell-depleted T cells, or PBMCs came the material, which was cDNA or gDNA.

The germline CDR1 and CDR2 sequences are MGHRA and YSYEKL. The germline V and J ends were trimmed by 1 base and 15 bases, with 12 bases remaining between them. The CDR3 covers 12 residues. Only in-frame clones appear in the TCRdb table, and some are missing; sequencing was by immunoSEQ multiplex PCR. The top ten hold 1% to 1.5% of the sample, which has 250,000 to 300,000 clones, 90% to 95% seen once. This clonotype was obtained from a human donor in a cohort exposed to, infected with or recovered from COVID-19 (not recorded which). The donor label of this sample is uncertain. Input material: PBMCs or T cells enriched from blood (not recorded which). The chain carries TRBV4-1 and TRBJ1-4; D perhaps matches TRBD1 (6 bases). CDR3 loop: CASSQAAGVMFF. CDR3 sequence (DNA): TGCGCCAGCAGCCAAGCGGCAGGGGTTATGTTTTTT.